This TCR beta chain was captured by sequencing in a study of regulatory T cells in long-lasting Graves disease (dated by TCRdb to the early 2020s). Regarding the study in general: Antithyroid drugs had been taken for less than 3 months by newly diagnosed Graves' disease patients. A total of 33 samples were covered by TCR sequencing, comprising approximately 13 persistent and around 20 newly diagnosed Graves' disease patients. This study used TCR sequencing and RNA sequencing of peripheral blood to compare persistent Graves' disease patients against newly diagnosed Graves' disease patients. The study was registered as a clinical trial and conducted in China. General findings and caveats noted by the study authors: The study examined only peripheral blood because the primary lesion, thyroid tissue, could not be accessed. Persistent patients shared more public clonotypes among themselves (around 3,000) than newly diagnosed patients did (over 950). Compared with newly diagnosed patients, persistent Graves' disease patients had lower TCR Shannon entropy and fewer highly expanded clones, which suggests clonal expansion. As a limitation, the authors acknowledged that the small sample size may reduce accuracy. Sequencing and analysis were restricted to the TCR beta chain. Persistent disease showed preferential use of TRBV28, TRBJ1-2 and TRBJ2-5, whereas newly diagnosed disease favored TRBV20-1 and TRBJ2-1.

As concerns this clonotype: What antigen it recognizes has not been identified. No base quality values were provided; no much bigger clone lies one nucleotide off.

The library came from multiplex PCR. Data came from an Illumina HiSeq 4000. CDR3 regions were amplified by Arm-PCR with iRepertoire HTBI primers to construct TCR beta libraries. Before sequencing, the PCR products went through gel purification. On the authors' methods: Gene usage analysis of CDR3 amino acid clonotypes used the 62 TRBV and some 13 TRBJ segments found across samples. COPE and FqMerger were used to merge filtered high-quality paired reads into contigs. BLAST was used to align contigs to the IMGT TRBV, TRBD and TRBJ reference genes, and CDR3 was defined following IMGT. Highly expanded clones were defined as clonotypes with a frequency above 0.1%. Shannon entropy served as the measure of repertoire diversity, while the Gini coefficient captured V-J evenness. Public clonotypes were defined as clonotypes shared by more than one individual. The public reads were reprocessed in TCRdb via fastp at Q25 and MiXCR, keeping in-frame beta chains. Each record represents a unique CDR3 protein, reported with the most common genes and DNA among its rows. TCRdb's processing, not the study's, gives the V and J calls here. The sample table holds 350,000 to 450,000 distinct CDR3 sequences, of which approximately 15% were seen once. The ten biggest clones cover approximately 8% of the sample.

Inclusive of the bounding cysteine and phenylalanine, the CDR3 is 18 residues long. Left in the record is the CDR3 DNA by itself, 54 bases read in frame from the first base. V is cut back by 6 bases and J by 6 bases, with 13 bases in the junction unmatched. Read against the paper, the sample's time point label means: newly diagnosed GD, antithyroid drugs for less than 3 months. RNA was extracted from PBMCs in TRIzol for both TCR sequencing and RNA sequencing. The diagnosis of Graves' disease followed American Thyroid Association guidelines. Patients were recruited from an endocrinology department in Xi'an, China. Each patient gave about 8.1 milliliters of peripheral blood, collected in an EDTA anticoagulant tube. Ficoll Paque Plus density gradient separation was used to isolate PBMCs, and no further T cell sorting was done. An Agilent 2100 Bioanalyzer and agarose gel were used to check RNA quality, and a NanoDrop 2000 was used to measure RNA concentration.

These data also featured in a second study, about T cells in Graves' hyperthyroidism and ophthalmopathy. The second study's authors report: A patient counted as having stable Graves' hyperthyroidism if no progression to ophthalmopathy occurred over 18 months of follow-up. Hyperthyroidism patients were aged 18 to 65 years and newly diagnosed, with disease duration of less than 2 months. Patients with uncontrolled infections, other autoimmune diseases, pregnancy or lactation were excluded. Diagnoses were established on the basis of clinical symptoms, serum thyroxine and TRAb, thyroid ultrasound, and orbital computed tomography. The TCR CDR3 was subjected to a first round of RT-PCR using the HTBI primer set and the Qiagen OneStep RT-PCR kit. Blood samples also contained most of the expanded thyroid clonotypes (frequency above 0.001), which suggests that blood repertoires may reflect thyroid immune responses. A 13 V-J signature model separated ophthalmopathy from stable hyperthyroidism, with roughly 88% sensitivity and 81.08% specificity in cross-validation and 80%/75% in testing. During validation, the model predicted progression to ophthalmopathy a median of around 6 months ahead of onset, with around 65% sensitivity and less than 85% specificity. To identify TCR V-J signatures that set the groups apart, the researchers used a discovery cohort of about a hundred patients, made up of under 50 with Graves' ophthalmopathy and some 60 with stable Graves' hyperthyroidism. An independent validation cohort of 18 to 20 hyperthyroidism patients and 17 patients who later progressed to ophthalmopathy tested prospective prediction of ophthalmopathy. The 100 or so discovery patients were randomly split 7:3 into training and test sets. Thyroid tissue and blood T-cell repertoires from six Graves' hyperthyroidism patients were also compared in the study. Once sampling was done, hyperthyroidism patients were given methimazole at a starting dose of 30 mg daily, whereas ophthalmopathy patients were given high-dose intravenous methylprednisolone. A second multiplex PCR round built the libraries, followed by size selection and purification. Paired-end sequencing of the libraries was performed with 100 bp reads on an Illumina HiSeq2000. SOAPnuke was used to process the raw data, with reads discarded if the reads contained adapters or uncalled bases, had a mean Phred below 15, or lacked an exact constant-primer or identifier match. High-quality paired reads were merged using COPE v1.2.5, and each unique nucleotide sequence was defined as a clonotype. MiTCR v1.1 was used to align clonotypes to the IMGT TRBV, TRBD and TRBJ reference segments. Only V-J combinations with frequency above 0.0001, covering about 99% of repertoires, were analysed. A TCS score was defined as the ratio between F50 (clonal expansion) and ExV (chaos), using BLOSUM62-based TCRdist between CDR3 peptides within each V-J. Welch's t-statistics and random forest reduced 500 to 650 V-J features to roughly 13, which were used in a naive Bayes classifier (R e1071). Sample size was not statistically predetermined, and blinding of investigators to group allocation was not performed. The paper reports TCR Vbeta CDR3 sequencing of fewer than 150 peripheral blood samples: some 44 ophthalmopathy, fewer than 85 hyperthyroidism and around 17 progressor patients.

The rearranged segments are TRBV12-3 or TRBV12-4 and TRBJ2-1, and TRBD2 aligns with 14 junction nucleotides. This sequence originates from a middle-aged woman with Graves disease. Donor details come from another sample of the same person, matched by shared clones. The material sequenced was peripheral blood mononuclear cells (PBMCs), taken at new diagnosis, from a patient treated with antithyroid drugs. The DNA is as follows: TGTGCCAGCAGGGGCGGAGGGACTAGCGGGAGTATGCGCAATGAGCAGTTCTTC. This is translated as CASRGGGTSGSMRNEQFF.